This T cell receptor (beta chain) was captured in a study of T cells in Graves' hyperthyroidism and ophthalmopathy. There were TCR beta CDR3 regions amplified from RNA transcripts. First-round RT-PCR of the TCR CDR3 relied on the HTBI primer set. TCRdb re-called the multiplex PCR reads with MiXCR, one entry per CDR3 protein. The sample holds 500,000 or so distinct CDR3 sequences, roughly 15% seen once. Regarding the study as a whole: The blood repertoire included most of the expanded thyroid clonotypes above 0.001.

This CDR3 spans 11 amino acids. The V gene end was trimmed by 7 bases and the J gene end by 8 bases; junction bases not matched to a gene: 1. CDR1 is LNHDA and CDR2 is SQIVND in the germline V gene (reference sequence). As regards this clonotype: Its antigen is still unknown.

The chain has TRBV19 and TRBJ2-1; 8 nucleotides align to TRBD1. The TCR sequence derives from a woman in her late teens or twenties with Graves' ophthalmopathy. Sequenced material: blood. CDR3 in amino acids: CASTDRDEQFF. CDR3 bases: TGTGCCAGTACGGACAGGGATGAGCAGTTCTTC. The entire variable domain, with the rest obtained from reference TRBV19 and TRBJ2-1, is as follows: DGGITQSPKYLFRKEGQNVTLSCEQNLNHDAMYWYRQDPGQGLRLIYYSQIVNDFQKGDIAEGYSVSREKKESFPLTVTSAQKNPTAFYLCASTDRDEQFFGPGTRLTVL.